A single sample gave rise to the 9 T cell receptor beta chains below, sequenced in a study of blood T cells in healthy people across ages. Alongside a J-beta primer mix, a sample-barcoded 5' primer served in a second PCR lasting about 7 to 12 cycles. TCRdb independently ran MiXCR on the 5' RACE reads; one entry per CDR3 protein. The profile covers 730,000 or so distinct CDR3 sequences, with roughly 44% appearing a single time and approximately 22% taken by the ten largest. What was sequenced was blood. The receptor set was obtained from a woman aged 60-75 years in good health.

The chain carries TRBV10-3 and TRBJ1-1, with D unclear. V was clipped by 2 bases and J by 3 bases, with 13 bases between them. Germline V CDR1 and CDR2: ENHRY, SYGVKD. The CDR3 length is 15 residues. The CDR3 region has the DNA TGTGCCATCAGTGAGGAGAGGAGCCTGGACACTGAAGCTTTCTTT. This gives the protein CAISEERSLDTEAFF.

As DNA, the CDR3 is TGTGCCAGCAACTTCGGGACATTAGGGTACAATGAGCAGTTCTTC. Translation: CASNFGTLGYNEQFF. The V gene is TRBV7-9, the J gene TRBJ2-1; the D gene is possibly TRBD1 (6 bases). The CDR3 sequence is 15 residues long. Germline assignment: CDR1 SEHNR and CDR2 FQNEAQ (reference sequence). Trimming pared 7 bases from V and 4 bases from J, leaving 17 bases between.

The V and J genes are TRBV20-1 and TRBJ2-1, with D hard to call. Germline loops: CDR1 DFQATT, CDR2 SNEGSKA (reference sequence). V dropped 3 bases and J dropped 0 bases, with 12 bases sitting between them. The CDR3 runs 15 residues. The CDR3 region has the DNA TGCAGTGCTAGGACCCTGTCGAGCTCCTACAATGAGCAGTTCTTC. Its protein product is CSARTLSSSYNEQFF.

This clonotype showed up just a few times. In DNA, the CDR3 is TGTGCCAGCAGTTTAGCGGAGCGTTTAGCCAAAAACATTCAGTACTTC. The encoded protein is CASSLAERLAKNIQYF. The rearrangement uses TRBV12-3 or TRBV12-4 and TRBJ2-4; D remains ambiguous. The V end lost 0 bases, the J end lost 0 bases, and 9 bases lay between the germline ends. The CDR3 runs to 16 residues.

The chain uses TRBV10-3 and TRBJ2-5, with TRBD2 as a possible D gene (6 bases). The last part of the DNA fits TRBJ2-7 better; the J call may be wrong. The CDR3 length is 16 residues. The germline CDR1 and CDR2 sequences are ENHRY and SYGVKD. The CDR3 region is CAISESYQGGANEQYF. For the CDR3, the DNA is TGTGCCATCAGTGAGTCGTACCAGGGAGGTGCGAACGAGCAGTACTTC.

This clonotype occurred many times. The V gene is TRBV7-8, the J gene TRBJ2-7; 7 bases agree with TRBD1. Germline CDR1 reads SGHVS; CDR2 reads FQNEAQ. This CDR3 is 14 amino acids long. V shed 5 bases and J 3 bases; nucleotides not matched to a gene: 7. The DNA of the CDR3 is TGTGCCAGCAGCGACCGGGACAGCTACTACGAGCAGTACTTC. Its protein product is CASSDRDSYYEQYF.

This clonotype has more than one count but fewer than ten. The chain recombines TRBV12-1 with TRBJ2-7; the table's D call, TRBD2, was not checked against the DNA. TRBV12-1 is given as a pseudogene. The CDR3 length is 17 residues. The CDR3 sequence: CASSSTFLADEAYEQYF. In nucleotides, the CDR3 is TGTGCCAGCAGCTCGACCTTCCTAGCGGATGAAGCCTACGAGCAGTACTTC.

The rearrangement joins TRBV12-3 or TRBV12-4 to TRBJ1-1, with D unclear. Trimming took off 8 bases at V and 13 bases at J, with 14 bases between the two ends. The CDR3 runs to 10 residues. The DNA for the CDR3 is TGTGCCAGCGCGGGCCTCCGTGGTTTCTTT. Encoded protein: CASAGLRGFF.

Only a few counts were recorded for this clonotype. The genes are TRBV11-3 and TRBJ2-1, with TRBD2 identical over 7 bases. CDR1 and CDR2 from the germline V gene are SGHNT and YENEEA. This CDR3 comprises 16 residues. V lost 5 bases, J lost 10 bases, and 17 bases stayed unmatched. CDR3 DNA sequence: TGTGCCAGCAGCCTAACGACGCTAGCGGCCCGCGGGGAGCAGTTCTTC. Translated: CASSLTTLAARGEQFF.